This entry concerns a single T cell receptor (beta chain). After thawing and overnight rest, PBMC were stained with GMM-loaded CD1B tetramer, viability dye and anti-CD3 for sorting. C32 glucose monomycolate from Rhodococcus equi was loaded onto the CD1B tetramers. Before cryopreservation, the sorted PBMC lost their CD14-expressing monocytes. V was shortened by 2 bases and J by 7 bases, with 15 bases between the two germline ends. CDR1 is MNHNS, CDR2 SASEGT, per germline. This CDR3 contains 15 residues. The entry originates in a study of T cells in tuberculosis. TCRdb's table, derived via immunoSEQ multiplex PCR, lists solely in-frame clones and lacks some. Found here are roughly 59,000 clones, 65% to 90% of them singletons; the top ten hold over 10%.

This receptor was identified in an adult woman with latent tuberculosis. This chain uses TRBV6-1 with TRBJ1-5; D possibly corresponds to TRBD1 (5 bases). The specimen was CD1b-GMM tetramer-negative cells sorted from PBMCs. The CDR3 region is CASSELGGMGQPQHF. CDR3 coding DNA: TGTGCCAGCAGTGAACTCGGGGGGATGGGGCAGCCCCAGCATTTT.